This T cell receptor beta chain was sequenced during a study of chemoradiotherapy in HPV16-positive cancers. Using immunoSEQ multiplex PCR, the repertoire was profiled, and TCRdb retains in-frame clones only, with some absent. The sample lists 15,000 to 20,000 clones; roughly 70% were seen once. Germline V CDR1 and CDR2: MGHRA, YSYEKL. V gave up 1 base and J gave up 2 bases, with 12 bases separating them. This CDR3 has 16 amino acids. Here the sequenced sample was tumor tissue, taken from a patient who underwent chemoradiotherapy. The rearrangement links TRBV4-1 to TRBJ1-5; D might be TRBD1 (5 bases). The origin of this receptor is a human donor with HPV-associated anogenital cancer. In DNA, the CDR3 is TGCGCCAGCAGCCAAGTTTGGGGGATCGGCAATCAGCCCCAGCATTTT. Protein product: CASSQVWGIGNQPQHF.